The 9 T cell receptor beta chains given below trace back to one sample, sequenced in a study of CD8+CD57+ T cells in acquired aplastic anemia. TCR beta VDJ and CDR3 profiles were obtained from a genomic DNA template. TCRdb re-derived calls from the reads in MiXCR, one entry per CDR3 protein. The sample holds fewer than 200,000 distinct CDR3 sequences; just under 45% are singletons and the top ten take about 1.1%. Sequenced sample: sorted CD4+, CD8+, or CD8+CD57+ T cells (not recorded which) from PBMCs. These receptors all stem from a human donor in good health.

This clonotype was counted at least ten times. The V call is TRBV2, the J call TRBJ1-5; D ambiguous. Germline CDR1 is SNHLY and CDR2 is FYNNEI. The CDR3 length is 13 residues. With 3 bases removed from V and 9 bases from J, the gap between germline ends came to 12 bases. The CDR3 here is CASSDEGPPPQHF. The CDR3 coding sequence is TGTGCCAGCAGTGATGAGGGCCCGCCGCCCCAGCATTTT.

This clonotype was detected a few times. The chain combines TRBV28 with TRBJ2-3; D is ambiguous. The CDR3 covers 12 residues. The V gene's germline CDR1 is MDHEN and CDR2 SYDVKM. Trimming stripped 6 bases from V and 6 bases from J, with 10 bases between. The CDR3 loop is CASSPFMDTQYF. The CDR3 region has the DNA TGTGCCAGCAGCCCCTTTATGGATACGCAGTATTTT. The whole variable domain, remainder taken from reference TRBV28 and TRBJ2-3, is DVKVTQSSRYLVKRTGEKVFLECVQDMDHENMFWYRQDPGLGLRLIYFSYDVKMKEKGDIPEGYSVSREKKERFSLILESASTNQTSMYLCASSPFMDTQYFGPGTRLTVL.

In this sample, this clonotype turned up many times. V and J are TRBV5-1 and TRBJ2-2; tentative D call: TRBD2 (5 bases). Trimming left V 5 bases short and J 0 bases short, with 11 bases between. The germline CDR1 and CDR2 sequences are SGHRS and YFSETQ. CDR3 size: 15 residues. The CDR3 here is CASRGGGANTGELFF. CDR3 nucleotides: TGCGCCAGCAGGGGCGGAGGAGCGAACACCGGGGAGCTGTTTTTT.

The sample holds many counts of this clonotype. J is TRBJ1-1 and V is TRBV2; possibly TRBD1 for D (5 bases). Germline V CDR1 and CDR2: SNHLY, FYNNEI. V was cut by 7 bases and J by 4 bases, with 13 bases left in between. The CDR3 totals 13 residues. CDR3 in amino acids: CASKPGRSTEAFF. The CDR3 DNA sequence: TGTGCCAGCAAACCGGGACGAAGCACTGAAGCTTTCTTT.

Notes on this clonotype: A much larger clonotype is one base distant, so this may be a read error. The gene calls are TRBV5-5 and TRBJ1-4; D unresolved. This CDR3 region has 12 residues. Germline V gene lookup returns CDR1 SGHKS and CDR2 YYEKEE (reference sequence). Trimming took off 6 bases at V and 10 bases at J, with 13 bases between the two ends. The CDR3 sequence is CASTEYSGKLFF. In nucleotides, the CDR3 is TGTGCCAGCACCGAATACAGTGGAAAACTGTTTTTT. Filled out from reference TRBV5-5 and TRBJ1-4, the complete variable domain reads DAGVTQSPTHLIKTRGQQVTLRCSPISGHKSVSWYQQVLGQGPQFIFQYYEKEERGRGNFPDRFSARQFPNYSSELNVNALLLGDSALYLCASTEYSGKLFFGSGTQLSVL.

The chain employs TRBV19 and TRBJ1-3, with 9 bases that match TRBD1. After removal of 6 bases from V and 2 bases from J, the junction contained 2 bases not matched to a gene. Germline V gene lookup returns CDR1 LNHDA and CDR2 SQIVND (reference sequence). This CDR3 region has 14 residues. CDR3 loop: CASRRDRAGNTIYF. The DNA of the CDR3 is TGTGCCAGTAGAAGGGACAGGGCTGGAAACACCATATATTTT.

This clonotype was picked up many times. The V gene is TRBV15, the J gene TRBJ2-6, with D unclear. V gave up 0 bases and J gave up 0 bases, with 15 bases separating them. Germline values: CDR1 LNHNV, CDR2 YYDKDF (reference sequence). The CDR3 consists of 19 residues. CDR3 DNA: TGTGCCACCAGCAGAGATTTCCCTGGACGGACCTCTGGGGCCAACGTCCTGACTTTC. Translation: CATSRDFPGRTSGANVLTF.

This clonotype was observed at least ten times. The CDR3 loop is CATLDGYNEQFF. For the CDR3, the DNA is TGTGCCACCCTGGACGGCTACAATGAGCAGTTCTTC. The rearrangement links TRBV4-2 to TRBJ2-1, with unresolved D. V was cut by 10 bases and J by 3 bases, with 10 bases left in between. The germline V gene encodes CDR1 LGHNA and CDR2 YNFKEQ. The CDR3 is 12 amino acids.

This clonotype was detected ten times or more. V and J are TRBV7-8 and TRBJ2-3; TRBD1 aligns across 7 bases. CDR1 is SGHVS, CDR2 FQNEAQ, per germline. V trimming: 6 bases; J trimming: 1 base; junction bases outside the gene matches: 7. This CDR3 is built from 15 residues. CDR3 residues: CASSFQGVGTDTQYF. The CDR3 DNA follows: TGTGCCAGCAGTTTCCAGGGGGTAGGCACAGATACGCAGTATTTT.